This T cell receptor beta chain emerged from a study of OX40 agonist ivuxolimab in advanced cancers. Study in general: Males comprised 75% to 90% of the group, whose mean age was approximately 60 years (range about 20 to 90). It was permissible to have had prior anti-PD-1, anti-PD-L1 or anti-CTLA-4 therapy, and less than 45% had some.

General observations from the study: Relative to CD4+ cells, CD8+ T cells on average had more expanded clones. It was not determined which antigens were specifically recognized by the peripheral T cells that had undergone clonal expansion.

The data were produced by immunoSEQ multiplex PCR, yet TCRdb's version contains in-frame clones alone and is incomplete. Of some 40,000 clones in the sample, around four fifths were seen once. This clone has only a few counts. Its antigen is undetermined. CDR3 length equals 14 residues. Per germline, CDR1 SGHRS and CDR2 YFSETQ. The V gene end was trimmed by 4 bases and the J gene end by 1 base; junction bases not matched to a gene: 2. The gene calls are TRBV5-1 and TRBJ2-7; 10 nucleotides agree with TRBD1. This receptor was identified in an adult with an advanced solid tumor such as melanoma, head and neck, liver or kidney cancer. The sequenced sample was CD4+ or CD8+ T cells sorted from blood, obtained in a trial of the OX40 agonist ivuxolimab. CDR3: CASSRDRGSYEQYF. In DNA form, the CDR3 reads TGCGCCAGCAGCCGGGACAGGGGATCCTACGAGCAGTACTTC.